The clone carrying this T cell receptor (beta chain) was recorded a few times. Antigen: not known. The sample is drawn from a study of CD8+CD57+ T cells in acquired aplastic anemia. Across the whole study: Average DNA yield from sorted CD4+ and CD8+ cells was around 3.2 ug. Whole-study results and caveats: Patients and controls shared under 35 CD8+ CDR3 sequences, highly expressed in patients.

Profiling that covered TCR beta VDJ and CDR3 relied on genomic DNA as its template. TCRdb called the reads again in MiXCR, with one record for every CDR3 protein. The repertoire holds approximately 81,000 distinct CDR3 sequences, with over 35% as singletons. Germline V gives CDR1 LNHDA, CDR2 SQIVND (reference sequence). The CDR3 totals 12 residues. Trimming removed 5 bases from V and 7 bases from J, with 11 bases in between. The V and J genes are TRBV19 and TRBJ1-1, with TRBD1 as a possible D gene (6 bases). This receptor was identified in a human donor in good health, serving as a control. Input material: sorted CD4+, CD8+, or CD8+CD57+ T cells (not recorded which) from PBMCs. The DNA of the CDR3 is TGTGCCAGTAGTTTCCGACAGGTTGAAGCTTTCTTT. Protein product: CASSFRQVEAFF.